Detailed here is one T cell receptor (beta chain). The antigen it binds to is not known. The input lacks base qualities; no much larger clone sits a single base away. Libraries were made using PCR. DNA from cultured CD4+ T cells was subjected to TCR sequencing with the Oncomine TCR Beta short-read assay at the Johns Hopkins FTIC core. Genomic DNA was extracted from the cultured CD4+ T cells with the QIAamp micro DNA kit. The Oncomine TCR Beta libraries from cultured CD4+ T cells were pooled using unique dual indexes and then sequenced on an Illumina iSeq 100. For the original study's pipeline: Non-productive sequences were removed, and CDR3s that did not start with C, did not end with F or W, or were shorter than 7 amino acids were discarded. The MANAFEST web application identified antigen-specific clonotypes by comparing peptide-stimulated wells against reference wells and other culture wells. To be called positive, a clone needed an FDR below 0.05, an odds ratio above 5, and a productive frequency above 0.1% in at least two of three replicate wells. A clonotype counted as cross-reactive if it showed significant expansion both in the SARS-CoV-2 spike wells and in at least one common cold coronavirus spike condition. Using R version 3.6.1, CDR3 homology was evaluated through Levenshtein distances (stringdist) along with unrooted phylogenetic trees (ape). TCRdb cleaned the public reads at Q25 with fastp, built clones with MiXCR and kept in-frame beta chains. CDR3 protein sequences are deduplicated, and each keeps its most common genes and DNA. Clone size and V and J calls follow TCRdb, not the original study. This sample holds over 15,000 distinct CDR3 sequences; 58% were observed only once. Roughly 12% of the sample is held by the ten biggest clonotypes.

These data come from a study of vaccination and CD4 T cells after COVID-19 (dated by TCRdb to between 2021 and 2024). Concerning the study at large: Every convalescent patient had a positive nasal swab PCR test for SARS-CoV-2, with mild disease in nine patients and severe disease in one. The convalescent cohort included six males and four females, with two Hispanic individuals, seven Caucasians, two Asians and one multiracial person. Each participant got two doses of either the Pfizer-BioNTech BNT162b2 vaccine (n=8) or the Moderna mRNA-1273 vaccine (n=2). Post-COVID blood samples from convalescent patients were collected a median of roughly 100 days after diagnosis, with a range of about 35 to 161 days. Post-vaccine blood samples were obtained a median of approximately 74 days after the second vaccine dose, with a range of about 12 to 241 days. Overlapping spike peptide pools from SARS-CoV-2 and from the common cold coronaviruses HCoV-NL63, HCoV-OC43 and HCoV-229E were used as culture stimuli. In control cultures, a CEFX viral epitope pool was used as positive control, an HIV-1 Nef peptide pool was used as negative control, or no peptide was added. The spike-specific CD4+ TCR repertoire was compared before and after mRNA vaccination in approximately ten COVID-19 convalescent patients and a few infection-naive healthy vaccine recipients. The paper as a whole reports these results and caveats: In convalescent patients, a median approximately 83% of post-vaccine SARS-CoV-2-reactive clones were detected only after vaccination, and vaccine-specific priming was suggested by this finding. Only a relatively small number of convalescent patients were included in the study, and early timepoints following natural infection were not analyzed. The median count of SARS-CoV-2-reactive clonotypes went up from about 23 after infection to a few dozen after vaccination, although the change was not significant. Of the vaccine-specific clones in convalescent patients, 304 of 307, or nearly all, reacted only to SARS-CoV-2 spike and did not cross-react with common cold coronaviruses.

V sheds 0 bases and J sheds 7 bases, leaving 10 bases between their ends. According to the germline V gene (reference sequence), CDR1 reads DFQATT and CDR2 reads SNEGSKA. The CDR3 holds 13 amino acids from the cysteine to the phenylalanine. Solely the CDR3 DNA is kept, with 39 bases framed from the first base. The sample's treatment or condition label, in plain terms: approximately 9-day PBMC culture with coronavirus spike peptide pools or control peptides (ViraFEST assay). The study used the ViraFEST assay, which expanded antigen-specific T cells with peptide pools and then identified expanded clonotypes by TCR sequencing. The convalescent patients' positive SARS-CoV-2 PCR tests were from March to December 2020, which was before the Alpha, Beta and Delta variants emerged in the United States. PBMCs were cultured at roughly 1.9 million per well in IMDM supplemented with approximately 5% human AB serum and 8 to 10 IU/ml IL-2, with about 11 ug/ml peptide pools added. Half of the culture medium was replaced with fresh IL-2-containing medium on days 3 and 7. After around 10 days of culture, CD4+ T cells were isolated by negative selection with the EasySep CD4+ T cell isolation kit. Ficoll-Paque Plus gradient centrifugation was used to isolate PBMCs from whole blood, and the isolated PBMCs were then either used fresh or cryopreserved at -140C. Triplicate wells were generally used for each culture condition.

The sequence derives from a human donor who had recovered from COVID-19. The material sequenced was CD4+ T cells from blood, cultured in vitro. Here the chain combines TRBV20-1 and TRBJ1-5; TRBD1 is a possible D gene, resting on 5 matching bases. The nucleotide sequence is given as TGCAGTGCTAGAGATTCGGAGGGGCAGCCCCAGCATTTT. The resulting protein is CSARDSEGQPQHF.